This T cell receptor (beta chain) comes out of a study of T cell repertoires in cytomegalovirus infection. Across the study: Carrying CMV and the relevant HLA type showed in public TCR beta signatures.

This clonotype has only a few counts. As yet, its antigen is unknown. TCRdb reprocessed the reads via MiXCR and lists one record per CDR3 protein. The sample has some 920,000 distinct CDR3 sequences; around 32% are singletons. This clonotype originated in a human donor in good health (CMV status not recorded). Some clones in this sample may be carry-over from other donors' samples. The material sequenced was cultured CD8+ T cells from PBMCs, taken from culture after CMV antigen stimulation.

The DNA of the CDR3 is TGTGCCAGCAGTCCCTCTAGGTCTAGCACAGATACGCAGTATTTT. Its protein is CASSPSRSSTDTQYF. The rearrangement uses TRBV28 and TRBJ2-3; D not resolved. Looked up from germline, CDR1 is MDHEN and CDR2 is SYDVKM. The CDR3 spans 15 residues. With 5 bases removed from V and 0 bases from J, the gap between germline ends came to 12 bases.